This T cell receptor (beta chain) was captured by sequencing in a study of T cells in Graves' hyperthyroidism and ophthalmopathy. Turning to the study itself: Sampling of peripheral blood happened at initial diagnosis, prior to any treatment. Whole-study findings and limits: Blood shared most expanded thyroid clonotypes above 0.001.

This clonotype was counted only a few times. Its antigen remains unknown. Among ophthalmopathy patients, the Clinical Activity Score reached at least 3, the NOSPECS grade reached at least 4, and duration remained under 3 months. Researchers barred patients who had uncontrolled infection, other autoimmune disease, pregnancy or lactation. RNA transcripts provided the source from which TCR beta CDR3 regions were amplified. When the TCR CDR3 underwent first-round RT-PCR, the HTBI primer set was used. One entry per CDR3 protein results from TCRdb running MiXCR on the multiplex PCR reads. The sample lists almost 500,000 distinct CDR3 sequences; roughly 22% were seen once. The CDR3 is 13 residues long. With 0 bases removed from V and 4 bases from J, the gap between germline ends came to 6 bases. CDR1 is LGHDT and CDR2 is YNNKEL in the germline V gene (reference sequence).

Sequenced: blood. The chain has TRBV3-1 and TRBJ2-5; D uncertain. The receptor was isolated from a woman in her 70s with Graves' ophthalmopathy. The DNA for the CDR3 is TGTGCCAGCAGCCAAGATCACAGAGAGACCCAGTACTTC. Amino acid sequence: CASSQDHRETQYF.